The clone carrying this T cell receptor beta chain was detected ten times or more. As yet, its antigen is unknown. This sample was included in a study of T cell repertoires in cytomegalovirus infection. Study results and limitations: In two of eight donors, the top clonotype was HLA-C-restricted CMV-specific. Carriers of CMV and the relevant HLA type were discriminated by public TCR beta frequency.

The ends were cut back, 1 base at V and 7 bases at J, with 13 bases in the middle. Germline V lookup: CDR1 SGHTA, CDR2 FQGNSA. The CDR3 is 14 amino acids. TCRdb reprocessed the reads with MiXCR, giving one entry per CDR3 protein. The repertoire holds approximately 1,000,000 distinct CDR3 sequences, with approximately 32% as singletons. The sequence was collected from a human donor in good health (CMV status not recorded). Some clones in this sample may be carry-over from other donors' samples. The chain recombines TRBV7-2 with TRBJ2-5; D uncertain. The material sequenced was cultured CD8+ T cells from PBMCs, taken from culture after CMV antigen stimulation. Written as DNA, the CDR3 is TGTGCCAGCAGCTTAGAAGTTGGAGACGGGACCCAGTACTTC. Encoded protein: CASSLEVGDGTQYF.